This TCR beta chain is drawn from a study of blood T cell repertoires in COVID-19. In the original processing: Nucleated cell number was recorded as an estimate derived from reference gene primer amplification. The repertoire was sequenced with immunoSEQ multiplex PCR; TCRdb's copy has only in-frame clones and lacks some. Clone size and the V and J calls come from that table; the DNA yielded D and trimming. This table has some 460,000 clones, about 90% appearing once. Trimming stripped 0 bases from V and 6 bases from J, with 17 bases between. CDR3 length equals 16 residues. Germline V gene sequence: CDR1 LGHNA, CDR2 YNFKEQ. Participants' own reports of clinical history determined their cohort assignment. All recovered Cohort 3 donors got two negative PCRs, got clearance, or saw symptom resolution. This clone showed up just a few times.

The clonotype was recovered from a woman aged 18-29 years who had recovered from COVID-19. The rearrangement links TRBV4-2 to TRBJ1-2, with D uncertain. Input material: PBMCs or T cells enriched from blood (not recorded which). CDR3 nucleotides: TGTGCCAGCAGCCAAGACCCCTCGGGAGGATCGGATGGCTACACCTTC. As protein: CASSQDPSGGSDGYTF.